This TCR beta chain was recovered during a study of blood T cell repertoires in COVID-19. J gave up 0 bases and V 4 bases, and 8 bases lay outside the gene matches. The CDR3 runs to 18 residues. Germline V gene lookup returns CDR1 SGHTS and CDR2 YDEGEE. Repertoires were generated with immunoSEQ multiplex PCR, while TCRdb's copy carries only in-frame clones and drops some. Of roughly 100,000 clones in the sample, 80% to 90% were seen once. The sequence was obtained from a woman over 75 with acute or convalescent COVID-19. V and J are TRBV5-8 and TRBJ1-5; TRBD1 agrees at 12 bases. Sequences were obtained from peripheral blood. The DNA of the CDR3 is TGTGCCAGCAGCGGGGACAGGGGGCTGTGGGTTAGCAATCAGCCCCAGCATTTT. The encoded protein is CASSGDRGLWVSNQPQHF. The entire variable domain, with the rest obtained from reference TRBV5-8 and TRBJ1-5, is as follows: EAGVTQSPTHLIKTRGQQATLRCSPISGHTSVYWYQQALGLGLQFLLWYDEGEERNRGNFPPRFSGRQFPNYSSELNVNALELEDSALYLCASSGDRGLWVSNQPQHFGDGTRLSIL.